The present T cell receptor (beta chain) was sequenced within a study of T cells in localized non-small cell lung cancer. Study-wide findings and caveats: Longer overall survival was associated with a higher density of T cells in the blood. Appearances in adjacent lung were noted for a median roughly 50 of the top 100 tumor clones. Sequencing covered just one tumor region, so heterogeneity cannot be ruled out. Uninvolved adjacent lung showed the highest T cell clonality, exceeding tumor.

Remarks on this clone: Its target is unknown.

Profiled with immunoSEQ multiplex PCR; TCRdb holds only in-frame clones, not every one. This table has 4,500 to 6,500 clones, 55% appearing once. Looked up from germline, CDR1 is LNHDA and CDR2 is SQIVND (reference sequence). CDR3 length equals 14 residues. V gave up 3 bases and J gave up 0 bases, with 9 bases separating them. This TCR was recovered from a male donor older than 55 with stage I squamous cell lung carcinoma. The sample consisted of lymph node tissue, taken before any cancer treatment. This sequence joins TRBV19 and TRBJ2-7, with D possibly being TRBD2 (6 bases). The CDR3 nucleotides read TGTGCCAGTAGTATCTCTAGCGTCTCCTACGAGCAGTACTTC. Translation gives CASSISSVSYEQYF.